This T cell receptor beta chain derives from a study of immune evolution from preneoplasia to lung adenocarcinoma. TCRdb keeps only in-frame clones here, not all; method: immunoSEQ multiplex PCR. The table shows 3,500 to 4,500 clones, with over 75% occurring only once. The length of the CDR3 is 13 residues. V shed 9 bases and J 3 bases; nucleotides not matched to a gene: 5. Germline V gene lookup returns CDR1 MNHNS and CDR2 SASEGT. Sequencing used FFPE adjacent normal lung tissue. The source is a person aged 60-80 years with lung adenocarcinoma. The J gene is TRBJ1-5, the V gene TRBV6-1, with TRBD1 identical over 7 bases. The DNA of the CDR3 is TGTGCCAGTTTACAGGGGAACAATCAGCCCCAGCATTTT. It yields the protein CASLQGNNQPQHF.